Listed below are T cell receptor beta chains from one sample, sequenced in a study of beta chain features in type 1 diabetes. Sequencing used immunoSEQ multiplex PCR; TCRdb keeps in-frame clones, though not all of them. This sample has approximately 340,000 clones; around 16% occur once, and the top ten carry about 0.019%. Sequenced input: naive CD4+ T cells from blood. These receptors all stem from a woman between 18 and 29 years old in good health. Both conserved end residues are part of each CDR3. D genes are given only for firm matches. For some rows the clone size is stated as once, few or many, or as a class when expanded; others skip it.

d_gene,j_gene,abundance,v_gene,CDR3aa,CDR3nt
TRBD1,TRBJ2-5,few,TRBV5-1,CASRRDREETQYF,TGCGCCAGCAGGAGGGACAGGGAAGAGACCCAGTACTTC
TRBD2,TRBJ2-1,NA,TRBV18,CASSLGLAAYNEQFF,TGTGCCAGCTCCCTGGGACTAGCGGCTTACAATGAGCAGTTCTTC
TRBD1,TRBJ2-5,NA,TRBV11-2,CASSPPWDRGRETQYF,TGTGCCAGCAGCCCACCATGGGACAGGGGACGAGAGACCCAGTACTTC
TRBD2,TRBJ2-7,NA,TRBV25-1,CASSDLAGALSSYEQYF,TGTGCCAGCAGTGACCTAGCGGGAGCCCTGAGCTCCTACGAGCAGTACTTC
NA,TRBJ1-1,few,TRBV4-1,CASSQPVGQGNTEAFF,TGCGCCAGCAGCCAACCGGTCGGCCAGGGGAACACTGAAGCTTTCTTT
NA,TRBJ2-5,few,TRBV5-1,CASSSQGREETQYF,TGCGCCAGCAGCTCTCAGGGGCGCGAGGAGACCCAGTACTTC
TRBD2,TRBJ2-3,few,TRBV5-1,CASSRDYPDTQYF,TGCGCCAGCAGCAGGGACTATCCGGATACGCAGTATTTT
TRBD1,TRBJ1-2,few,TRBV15,CATSESGTDYGYTF,TGTGCCACCAGCGAGTCCGGGACAGACTATGGCTACACCTTC
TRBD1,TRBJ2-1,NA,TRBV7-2,CASSPGQGWNNEQFF,TGTGCCAGCAGCCCAGGACAGGGATGGAACAATGAGCAGTTCTTC
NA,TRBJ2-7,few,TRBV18,CASSPLFDGAKSYEQYF,TGTGCCAGCTCACCACTTTTCGATGGGGCTAAATCCTACGAGCAGTACTTC
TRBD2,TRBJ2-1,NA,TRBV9,CASSLASGAYNEQFF,TGTGCCAGCAGCCTCGCTAGCGGGGCCTACAATGAGCAGTTCTTC
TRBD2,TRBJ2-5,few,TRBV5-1,CASSSPRLAGELETQYF,TGCGCCAGCAGCTCCCCCCGACTAGCGGGAGAACTAGAGACCCAGTACTTC
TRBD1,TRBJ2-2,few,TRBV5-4,CASSLALTGKLSGELFF,TGTGCCAGCAGCTTGGCCCTGACAGGGAAGCTGTCCGGGGAGCTGTTTTTT
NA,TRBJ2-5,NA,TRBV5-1,CASSPSGPGGVQYF,TGCGCCAGCAGCCCCTCTGGGCCAGGCGGGGTCCAGTACTTC
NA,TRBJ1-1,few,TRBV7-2,CASSLAFRRTEAFF,TGTGCCAGCAGCTTAGCATTCCGGAGGACTGAAGCTTTCTTT
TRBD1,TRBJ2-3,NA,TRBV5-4,CASSPGQGASDTQYF,TGTGCCAGCAGTCCGGGACAGGGGGCCTCAGATACGCAGTATTTT
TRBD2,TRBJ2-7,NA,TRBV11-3,CASSRGLVGEQYF,TGTGCCAGCAGCCGCGGACTAGTCGGCGAGCAGTACTTC
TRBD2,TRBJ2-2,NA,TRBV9,CASSSASGITGELFF,TGTGCCAGCAGTTCGGCTAGCGGGATAACCGGGGAGCTGTTTTTT
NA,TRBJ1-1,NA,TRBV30,CAWNAFQLPSTEAFF,TGTGCCTGGAACGCCTTCCAACTCCCGAGCACTGAAGCTTTCTTT
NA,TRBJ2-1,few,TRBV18,CASSPYGPGLNEQFF,TGTGCCAGCTCACCTTACGGTCCCGGTCTCAATGAGCAGTTCTTC
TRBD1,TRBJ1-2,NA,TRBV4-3,CASSHGQGFNYGYTF,TGCGCCAGCAGCCATGGACAGGGGTTTAACTATGGCTACACCTTC
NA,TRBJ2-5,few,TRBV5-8,CASSPRAGRETQYF,TGTGCCAGCAGCCCACGGGCGGGGCGGGAGACCCAGTACTTC
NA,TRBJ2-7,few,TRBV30,CAWSFRPRGDGTYEQYF,TGTGCCTGGAGTTTCCGGCCCAGGGGAGACGGTACCTACGAGCAGTACTTC
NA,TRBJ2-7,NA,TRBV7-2,CASSPIAVYEQYF,TGTGCCAGCAGCCCTATAGCGGTTTACGAGCAGTACTTC
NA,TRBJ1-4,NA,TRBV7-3,CASSQARGEKLFF,TGTGCCAGCAGCCAAGCCAGGGGTGAAAAACTGTTTTTT
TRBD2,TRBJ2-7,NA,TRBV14,CASSQDWGLDFRLSYEQYF,TGTGCCAGCAGCCAAGATTGGGGACTAGACTTCCGACTCTCCTACGAGCAGTACTTC
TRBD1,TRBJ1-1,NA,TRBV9,CASSVSGQGAEAFF,TGTGCCAGCAGCGTAAGTGGTCAGGGGGCTGAAGCTTTCTTT
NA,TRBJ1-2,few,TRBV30,CAWRQRTGKGYTF,TGTGCCTGGAGACAGAGGACGGGAAAAGGCTACACCTTC
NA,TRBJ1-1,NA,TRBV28,CASVQEPNTEAFF,TGTGCCAGCGTACAGGAACCGAACACTGAAGCTTTCTTT
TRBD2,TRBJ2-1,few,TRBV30,CACNRPRERGEQFF,TGTGCCTGTAACCGACCGCGGGAGCGGGGTGAGCAGTTCTTC
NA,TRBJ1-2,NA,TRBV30,CAWSPTNGYTF,TGTGCCTGGAGTCCTACTAATGGCTACACCTTC
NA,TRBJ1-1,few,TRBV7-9,CASSLERGYAEAFF,TGTGCCAGCAGCTTGGAGAGGGGGTATGCTGAAGCTTTCTTT
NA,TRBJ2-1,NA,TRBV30,CAWMWTGEQFF,TGTGCCTGGATGTGGACTGGTGAGCAGTTCTTC
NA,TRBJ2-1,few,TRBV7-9,CASSPRIGGSYNEQFF,TGTGCCAGCAGCCCCCGTATCGGCGGGTCCTACAATGAGCAGTTCTTC
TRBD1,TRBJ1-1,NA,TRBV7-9,CASSLDDRVNTEAFF,TGTGCCAGCAGCTTAGATGACAGGGTAAACACTGAAGCTTTCTTT